Following are 4 T cell receptor beta chains from one sample sequenced in a study of T-cell memory formation after mild COVID-19. TCRdb recomputed calls from the 5' RACE reads with MiXCR, one row per CDR3 protein. There are roughly 600,000 distinct CDR3 sequences in the sample; more than 15% occur only once, and approximately 12% lies in the top ten. The sequencing input was PBMCs or a T cell subset sorted from them (not recorded which). The origin of the receptors is an adult woman who had mild COVID-19 (a few samples of this study predate the infection). Cell type and time point are not known.

This clonotype was counted between two and nine times. The chain recombines TRBV5-4 with TRBJ2-1; the D gene is possibly TRBD2 (6 bases). Germline V gene lookup returns CDR1 SGHNT and CDR2 YYREEE (reference sequence). CDR3 length equals 15 residues. The ends were cut back, 1 base at V and 6 bases at J, with 14 bases in the middle. The CDR3 spells CASSLTSRASNEQFF. Here the CDR3 DNA reads TGTGCCAGCAGCTTGACTAGCCGCGCCTCCAATGAGCAGTTCTTC.

The rearrangement uses TRBV5-1 and TRBJ1-1, with unresolved D. The germline V gene has CDR1 SGHRS and CDR2 YFSETQ. The V and J ends lost 1 base and 9 bases respectively, with 13 bases between them. This CDR3 is built from 13 residues. In DNA form, the CDR3 reads TGCGCCAGCAGCTTGTGCCCCTTAATAAAAGCTTTCTTT. Residues: CASSLCPLIKAFF.

The rearrangement joins TRBV7-2 to TRBJ2-1, with 9 bases identical to TRBD2. CDR3 size: 15 residues. V was clipped by 4 bases and J by 9 bases; unmatched bases: 10. The germline gives CDR1 SGHTA, CDR2 FQGNSA. For the CDR3, the DNA is TGTGCCAGCAGCTCGGGAGGGACTAGCAAGGTTGAGCAGTTCTTC. It specifies CASSSGGTSKVEQFF. The variable domain in full, completed from reference TRBV7-2 and TRBJ2-1, reads GAGVSQSPSNKVTEKGKDVELRCDPISGHTALYWYRQSLGQGLEFLIYFQGNSAPDKSGLPSDRFSAERTGGSVSTLTIQRTQQEDSAVYLCASSSGGTSKVEQFFGPGTRLTVL.

The chain joins TRBV18 to TRBJ1-2; the D gene is possibly TRBD1 (6 bases). This CDR3 contains 14 residues. In germline, CDR1 is KGHSH, CDR2 LQKENI. V was trimmed by 3 bases and J by 1 base, leaving 9 bases between them. CDR3 nucleotides: TGTGCCAGCTCACCGGACAGCGATAACTATGGCTACACCTTC. This encodes CASSPDSDNYGYTF.